The table lists the clone carrying this T cell receptor (beta chain) with a count of one. Antigen specificity is unknown. The sample is drawn from a study of cytomegalovirus exposure and HLA in healthy donors. The CDR3 is 15 amino acids. After removal of 4 bases from V and 7 bases from J, the junction contained 6 bases not matched to a gene. Germline V lookup: CDR1 LNHDA, CDR2 SQIVND (reference sequence). Study observations and caveats: For cytomegalovirus status, the classifier reportedly gave diagnoses with high specificity and sensitivity.

With 60 Vbeta and 13 Jbeta primers, the PCR was carried out. Clones were sequenced by immunoSEQ multiplex PCR, and TCRdb holds only the in-frame ones, with some missing. The sample consists of about 150,000 clones, 85% of them appearing once. The specimen sequenced was PBMCs. The chain is built from TRBV19 and TRBJ2-1; 11 bases agree with TRBD1. The TCR was taken from a boy aged 2-15 years in good health and CMV-seronegative. The CDR3 region has the DNA TGTGCCAGTAGTAACGGACAGGGGGCGCGAAATGAGCAGTTCTTC. Translating it yields CASSNGQGARNEQFF.